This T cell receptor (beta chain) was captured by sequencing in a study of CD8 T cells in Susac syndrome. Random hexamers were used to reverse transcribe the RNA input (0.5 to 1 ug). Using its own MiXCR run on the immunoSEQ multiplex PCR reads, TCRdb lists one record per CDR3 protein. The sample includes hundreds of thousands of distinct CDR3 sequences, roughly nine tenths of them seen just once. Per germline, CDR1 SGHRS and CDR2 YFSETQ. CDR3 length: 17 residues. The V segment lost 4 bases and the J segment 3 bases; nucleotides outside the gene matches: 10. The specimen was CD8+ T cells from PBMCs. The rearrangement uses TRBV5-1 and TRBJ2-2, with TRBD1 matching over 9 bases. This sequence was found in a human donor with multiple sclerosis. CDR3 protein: CASSNRDRESDTGELFF. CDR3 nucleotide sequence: TGCGCCAGCAGCAACCGGGACAGGGAGTCAGACACCGGGGAGCTGTTTTTT. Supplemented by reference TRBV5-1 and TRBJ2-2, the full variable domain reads KAGVTQTPRYLIKTRGQQVTLSCSPISGHRSVSWYQQTPGQGLQFLFEYFSETQRNKGNFPGRFSGRQFSNSRSEMNVSTLELGDSALYLCASSNRDRESDTGELFFGEGSRLTVL.